This T cell receptor beta chain was sequenced in a study of T cells after yellow fever vaccination. Looking at the study overall: Low-cell-number fractions were prepared with SMART-Seq v4 Ultra Low Input. Study-wide results and caveats: Reappearance after the booster was observed for most primary-vaccination clones (roughly 97% CD4, over 70% CD8). Weaker in magnitude, the secondary response showed a faster peak on day 5 versus 15.

Generation of TCR cDNA used 5'RACE template switching (which added a universal primer site and UMIs). TCRdb passed the 5' RACE reads through MiXCR, listing each CDR3 protein once. The sample holds under 200,000 distinct CDR3 sequences; about 7% are singletons and the top ten take around 2.3%. Trimming took 1 base from V and 12 from J, leaving 13 bases between them. Germline V lookup: CDR1 SGHTA, CDR2 FQGNSA. The CDR3 sequence is 14 residues long. This clonotype was counted many times. The antigen is undetermined. V usage is TRBV7-2 and J usage is TRBJ1-6; D unresolved. Here the sequenced sample was CD4+ T cells sorted from PBMCs, taken 5 to 6 days after the first yellow fever vaccination. The receptor's source is a man younger than 35 who received the YFV17D yellow fever vaccine. CDR3 sequence reads: CASSLEPLGGPLHF. Written as DNA, the CDR3 is TGTGCCAGCAGCTTAGAACCGCTCGGAGGACCCCTCCACTTT.